This TCR beta chain was captured in a study of somatic mutations in cytotoxic T cells in rheumatoid arthritis. This CDR3 is built from 13 residues. Germline CDR1 SGHDT, CDR2 YYEEEE. V was pared by 5 bases and J by 6 bases, with 14 bases between. Turning to this clone: Its antigen is undetermined.

Assay: immunoSEQ multiplex PCR; the TCRdb copy retains only in-frame clones and omits some. The table lists around 20,000 clones, approximately 82% of them singletons. General study findings and limits: Slight underrepresentation of TRBV07 in rheumatoid arthritis patients was not adjusted for multiple comparisons.

The rearrangement links TRBV5-6 to TRBJ1-2; D remains unclear. The sequenced sample consisted of CD8+ T cells sorted from blood. The TCR originated in an adult with rheumatoid arthritis. The CDR3 sequence: CASSPGRTNGYTF. The CDR3 region has the DNA TGTGCCAGCAGTCCAGGACGGACGAATGGCTACACCTTC.